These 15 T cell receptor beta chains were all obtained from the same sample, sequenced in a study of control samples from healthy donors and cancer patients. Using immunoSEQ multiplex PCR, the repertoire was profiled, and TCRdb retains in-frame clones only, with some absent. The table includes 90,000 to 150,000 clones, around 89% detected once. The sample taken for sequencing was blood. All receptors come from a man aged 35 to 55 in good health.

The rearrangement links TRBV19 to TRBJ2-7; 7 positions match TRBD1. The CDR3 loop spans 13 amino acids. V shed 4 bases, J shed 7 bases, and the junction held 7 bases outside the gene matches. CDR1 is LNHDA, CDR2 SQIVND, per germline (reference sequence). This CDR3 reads CASSSGQVGEQYF. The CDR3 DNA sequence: TGTGCCAGTAGTAGCGGACAGGTCGGAGAGCAGTACTTC.

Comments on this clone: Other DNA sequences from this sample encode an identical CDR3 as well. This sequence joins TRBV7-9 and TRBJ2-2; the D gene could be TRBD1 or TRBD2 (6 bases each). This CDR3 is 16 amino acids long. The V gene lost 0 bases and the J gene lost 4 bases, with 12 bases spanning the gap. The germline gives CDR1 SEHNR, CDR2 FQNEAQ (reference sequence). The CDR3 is CASSLASGGSTGELFF. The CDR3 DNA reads TGTGCCAGCAGCTTAGCGTCCGGGGGCAGCACCGGGGAGCTGTTTTTT.

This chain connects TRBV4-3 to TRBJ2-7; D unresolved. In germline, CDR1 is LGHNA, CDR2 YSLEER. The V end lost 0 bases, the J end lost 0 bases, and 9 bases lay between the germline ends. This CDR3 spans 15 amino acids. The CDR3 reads CASSQESGLSYEQYF. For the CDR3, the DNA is TGCGCCAGCAGCCAAGAATCCGGTCTCTCCTACGAGCAGTACTTC.

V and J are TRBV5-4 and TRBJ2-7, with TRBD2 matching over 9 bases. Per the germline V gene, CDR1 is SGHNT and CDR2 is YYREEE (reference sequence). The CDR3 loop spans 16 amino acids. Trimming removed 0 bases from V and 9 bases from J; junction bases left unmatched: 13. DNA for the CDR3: TGTGCCAGCAGCTTGGGTAGTAGCGGGGGCCCGAAGAGGCAGTACTTC. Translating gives CASSLGSSGGPKRQYF. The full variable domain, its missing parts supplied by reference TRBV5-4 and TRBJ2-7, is ETGVTQSPTHLIKTRGQQVTLRCSSQSGHNTVSWYQQALGQGPQFIFQYYREEENGRGNFPPRFSGLQFPNYSSELNVNALELDDSALYLCASSLGSSGGPKRQYFGPGTRLTVT.

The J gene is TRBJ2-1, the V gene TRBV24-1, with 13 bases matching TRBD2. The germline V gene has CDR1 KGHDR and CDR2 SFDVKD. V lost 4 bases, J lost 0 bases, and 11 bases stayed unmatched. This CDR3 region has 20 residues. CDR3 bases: TGTGCCACCAGTGACTCAAGGACTAGCGGGGGCCTGAGCTCCTACAATGAGCAGTTCTTC. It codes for CATSDSRTSGGLSSYNEQFF.

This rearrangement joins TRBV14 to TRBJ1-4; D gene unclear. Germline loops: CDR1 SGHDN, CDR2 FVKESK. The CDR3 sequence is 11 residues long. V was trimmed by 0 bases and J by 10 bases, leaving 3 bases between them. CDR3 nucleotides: TGTGCCAGCAGCCAAGAACGAAAACTGTTTTTT. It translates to CASSQERKLFF.

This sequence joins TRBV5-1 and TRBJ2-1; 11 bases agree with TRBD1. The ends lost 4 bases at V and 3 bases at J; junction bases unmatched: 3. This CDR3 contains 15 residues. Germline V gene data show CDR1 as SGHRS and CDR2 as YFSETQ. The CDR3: CASSPDRGLYNEQFF. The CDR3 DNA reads TGCGCCAGCAGCCCGGACAGGGGGCTCTACAATGAGCAGTTCTTC.

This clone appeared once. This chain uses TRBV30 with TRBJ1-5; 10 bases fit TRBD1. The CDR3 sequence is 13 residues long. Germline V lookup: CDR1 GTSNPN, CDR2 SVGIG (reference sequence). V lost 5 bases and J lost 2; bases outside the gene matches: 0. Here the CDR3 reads CAWGQGGNQPQHF. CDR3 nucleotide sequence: TGTGCCTGGGGACAGGGGGGCAATCAGCCCCAGCATTTT.

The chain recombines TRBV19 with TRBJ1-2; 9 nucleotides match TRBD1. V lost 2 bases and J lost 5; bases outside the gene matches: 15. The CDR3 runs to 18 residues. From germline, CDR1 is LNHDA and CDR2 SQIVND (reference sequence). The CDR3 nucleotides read TGTGCCAGTAGTATACGGCGCTCCGGGGGACAGGGCTGGTATGGCTACACCTTC. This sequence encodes CASSIRRSGGQGWYGYTF. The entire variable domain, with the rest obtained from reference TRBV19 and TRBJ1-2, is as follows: DGGITQSPKYLFRKEGQNVTLSCEQNLNHDAMYWYRQDPGQGLRLIYYSQIVNDFQKGDIAEGYSVSREKKESFPLTVTSAQKNPTAFYLCASSIRRSGGQGWYGYTFGSGTRLTVV.

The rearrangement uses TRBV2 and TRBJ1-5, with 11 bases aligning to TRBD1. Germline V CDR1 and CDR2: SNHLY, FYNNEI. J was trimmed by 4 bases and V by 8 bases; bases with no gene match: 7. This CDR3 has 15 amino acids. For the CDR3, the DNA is TGTGCCAGCGGCGGGACAGGGGGGCGTAATCAGCCCCAGCATTTT. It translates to CASGGTGGRNQPQHF.

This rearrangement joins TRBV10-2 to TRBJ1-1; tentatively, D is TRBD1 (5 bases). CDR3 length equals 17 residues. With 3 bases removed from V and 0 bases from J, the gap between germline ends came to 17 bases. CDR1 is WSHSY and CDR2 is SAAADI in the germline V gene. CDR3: CASSDEGAGTMNTEAFF. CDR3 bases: TGCGCCAGCAGTGATGAAGGGGCGGGAACCATGAACACTGAAGCTTTCTTT.

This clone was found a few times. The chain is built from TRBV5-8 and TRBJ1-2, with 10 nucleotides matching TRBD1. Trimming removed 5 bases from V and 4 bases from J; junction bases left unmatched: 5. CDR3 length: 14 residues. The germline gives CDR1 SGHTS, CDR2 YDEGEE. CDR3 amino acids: CASSQRTGGYGYTF. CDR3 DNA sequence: TGTGCCAGCAGTCAGCGGACAGGGGGCTATGGCTACACCTTC.

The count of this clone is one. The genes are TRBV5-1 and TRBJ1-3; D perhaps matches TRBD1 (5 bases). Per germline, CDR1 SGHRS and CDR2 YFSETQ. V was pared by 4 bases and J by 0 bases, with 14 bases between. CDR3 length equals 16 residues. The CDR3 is CASSGTAAISGNTIYF. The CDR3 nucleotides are TGCGCCAGCAGCGGGACGGCAGCAATCTCTGGAAACACCATATATTTT.

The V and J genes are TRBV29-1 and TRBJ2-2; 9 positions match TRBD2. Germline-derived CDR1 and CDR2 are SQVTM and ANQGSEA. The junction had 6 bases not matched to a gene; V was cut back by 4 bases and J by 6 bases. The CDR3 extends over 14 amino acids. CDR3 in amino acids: CSVAARGGPGELFF. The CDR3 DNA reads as TGCAGCGTTGCTGCGCGGGGGGGTCCCGGGGAGCTGTTTTTT.

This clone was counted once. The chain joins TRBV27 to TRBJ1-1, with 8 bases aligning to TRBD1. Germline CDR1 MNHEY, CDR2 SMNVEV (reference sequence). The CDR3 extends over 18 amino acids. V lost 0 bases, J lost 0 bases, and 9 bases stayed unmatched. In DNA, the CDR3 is TGTGCCAGCAGTTTATCGTTCGGGGGACAGGCTATGAACACTGAAGCTTTCTTT. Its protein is CASSLSFGGQAMNTEAFF.